The TCR beta chain described here comes from a study of T cells in Graves' hyperthyroidism and ophthalmopathy. Study-level information: Once the initial diagnosis was made, peripheral blood was obtained before any treatment. Study-level findings and limits: Most expanded thyroid clonotypes above 0.001 recurred in blood.

TCR beta CDR3 regions were amplified from RNA transcripts. RT-PCR in the first round (using the HTBI primer set) targeted the TCR CDR3. Each CDR3 protein is one row after TCRdb ran MiXCR on the multiplex PCR reads. Of hundreds of thousands of distinct CDR3 sequences in the sample, 38% are singletons; the top ten hold 7.5% to 9.5%. This clonotype was seen at least ten times. As yet, its antigen is unknown. A read error may account for a junction end that differs from germline. The CDR3 length is 13 residues. Germline V lookup: CDR1 KGHDR, CDR2 SFDVKD. The J gene is TRBJ1-5, the V gene TRBV24-1; maybe TRBD1 (5 bases). The sequenced material came from blood. The TCR sequence derives from a man aged 18 to 29 with Graves' hyperthyroidism. CDR3 sequence (DNA): TGTGCCACCAGTGACGGGGGGAATCAGGCCCAGCATTTT. This gives the protein CATSDGGNQAQHF.